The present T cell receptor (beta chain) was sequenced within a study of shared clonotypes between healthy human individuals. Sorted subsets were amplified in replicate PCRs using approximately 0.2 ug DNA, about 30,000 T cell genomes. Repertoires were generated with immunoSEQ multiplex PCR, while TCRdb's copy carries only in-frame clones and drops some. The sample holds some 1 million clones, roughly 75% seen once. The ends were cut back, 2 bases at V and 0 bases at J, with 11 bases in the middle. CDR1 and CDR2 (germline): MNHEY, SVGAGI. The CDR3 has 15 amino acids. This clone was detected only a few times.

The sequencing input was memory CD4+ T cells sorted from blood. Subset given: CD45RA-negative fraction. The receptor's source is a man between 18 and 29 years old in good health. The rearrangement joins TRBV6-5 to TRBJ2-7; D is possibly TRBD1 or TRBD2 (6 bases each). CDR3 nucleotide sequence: TGTGCCAGCAGTTACAGGGGGGAGAACTCCTACGAGCAGTACTTC. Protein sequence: CASSYRGENSYEQYF.